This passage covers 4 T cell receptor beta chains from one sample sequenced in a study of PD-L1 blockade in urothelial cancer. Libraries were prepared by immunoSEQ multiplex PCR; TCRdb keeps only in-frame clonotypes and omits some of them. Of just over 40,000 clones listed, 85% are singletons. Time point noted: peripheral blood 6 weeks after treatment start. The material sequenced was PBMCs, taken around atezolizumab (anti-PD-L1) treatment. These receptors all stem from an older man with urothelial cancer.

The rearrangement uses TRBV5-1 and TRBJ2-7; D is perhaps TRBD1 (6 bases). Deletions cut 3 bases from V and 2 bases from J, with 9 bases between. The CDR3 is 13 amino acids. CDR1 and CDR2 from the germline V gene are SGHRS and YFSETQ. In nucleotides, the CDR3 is TGCGCCAGCAGCTCAAACAGGGCCTACGAGCAGTACTTC. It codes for CASSSNRAYEQYF.

The CDR3 sequence: CASIKQGTKNIQYF. The CDR3 DNA reads as TGTGCCAGCATCAAACAGGGGACCAAAAACATTCAGTACTTC. The chain couples TRBV28 to TRBJ2-4; 7 bases match TRBD1. Per germline, CDR1 MDHEN and CDR2 SYDVKM. The CDR3 is 14 amino acids. V lost 7 bases and J lost 2; bases outside the gene matches: 5.

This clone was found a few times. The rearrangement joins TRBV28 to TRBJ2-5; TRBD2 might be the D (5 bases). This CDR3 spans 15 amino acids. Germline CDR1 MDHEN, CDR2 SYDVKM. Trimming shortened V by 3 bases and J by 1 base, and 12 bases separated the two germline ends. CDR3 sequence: CASSLRVASQETQYF. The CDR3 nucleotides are TGTGCCAGCAGTTTGAGGGTTGCGTCCCAAGAGACCCAGTACTTC.

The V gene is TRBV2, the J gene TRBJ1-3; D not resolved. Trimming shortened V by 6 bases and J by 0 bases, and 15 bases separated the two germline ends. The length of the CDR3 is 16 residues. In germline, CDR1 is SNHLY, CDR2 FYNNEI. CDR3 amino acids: CASRELTANSGNTIYF. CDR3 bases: TGTGCCAGCAGAGAACTTACAGCAAACTCTGGAAACACCATATATTTT.